This T cell receptor beta chain was recorded in a study of CD8+ T cells in alopecia areata. Findings of the study overall: Tissue-resident alphabeta T cells belonging to normal skin likewise get sequenced within scalp specimens. Affected scalp, especially in alopecia totalis/universalis, had a higher clonality than normal scalp did.

This clone was observed a handful of times. Its antigen is not known. The CDR3 has 10 residues. Following RNA extraction, reverse transcription yielded cDNA that acted as the sequencing template. Produced via immunoSEQ multiplex PCR; TCRdb's table is partial and in-frame only. The table includes approximately 98,000 clones, around 59% detected once. The chain is built from TRBV21-1 and TRBJ2-3. TRBV21-1 is termed a pseudogene. This sequence originates from a human donor in good health. The sample was CD8+ T cells sorted from blood. The CDR3, as DNA: TGTGCCAGCAGCAGGGATACGCAGTATTTT. Its translation: CASSRDTQYF.